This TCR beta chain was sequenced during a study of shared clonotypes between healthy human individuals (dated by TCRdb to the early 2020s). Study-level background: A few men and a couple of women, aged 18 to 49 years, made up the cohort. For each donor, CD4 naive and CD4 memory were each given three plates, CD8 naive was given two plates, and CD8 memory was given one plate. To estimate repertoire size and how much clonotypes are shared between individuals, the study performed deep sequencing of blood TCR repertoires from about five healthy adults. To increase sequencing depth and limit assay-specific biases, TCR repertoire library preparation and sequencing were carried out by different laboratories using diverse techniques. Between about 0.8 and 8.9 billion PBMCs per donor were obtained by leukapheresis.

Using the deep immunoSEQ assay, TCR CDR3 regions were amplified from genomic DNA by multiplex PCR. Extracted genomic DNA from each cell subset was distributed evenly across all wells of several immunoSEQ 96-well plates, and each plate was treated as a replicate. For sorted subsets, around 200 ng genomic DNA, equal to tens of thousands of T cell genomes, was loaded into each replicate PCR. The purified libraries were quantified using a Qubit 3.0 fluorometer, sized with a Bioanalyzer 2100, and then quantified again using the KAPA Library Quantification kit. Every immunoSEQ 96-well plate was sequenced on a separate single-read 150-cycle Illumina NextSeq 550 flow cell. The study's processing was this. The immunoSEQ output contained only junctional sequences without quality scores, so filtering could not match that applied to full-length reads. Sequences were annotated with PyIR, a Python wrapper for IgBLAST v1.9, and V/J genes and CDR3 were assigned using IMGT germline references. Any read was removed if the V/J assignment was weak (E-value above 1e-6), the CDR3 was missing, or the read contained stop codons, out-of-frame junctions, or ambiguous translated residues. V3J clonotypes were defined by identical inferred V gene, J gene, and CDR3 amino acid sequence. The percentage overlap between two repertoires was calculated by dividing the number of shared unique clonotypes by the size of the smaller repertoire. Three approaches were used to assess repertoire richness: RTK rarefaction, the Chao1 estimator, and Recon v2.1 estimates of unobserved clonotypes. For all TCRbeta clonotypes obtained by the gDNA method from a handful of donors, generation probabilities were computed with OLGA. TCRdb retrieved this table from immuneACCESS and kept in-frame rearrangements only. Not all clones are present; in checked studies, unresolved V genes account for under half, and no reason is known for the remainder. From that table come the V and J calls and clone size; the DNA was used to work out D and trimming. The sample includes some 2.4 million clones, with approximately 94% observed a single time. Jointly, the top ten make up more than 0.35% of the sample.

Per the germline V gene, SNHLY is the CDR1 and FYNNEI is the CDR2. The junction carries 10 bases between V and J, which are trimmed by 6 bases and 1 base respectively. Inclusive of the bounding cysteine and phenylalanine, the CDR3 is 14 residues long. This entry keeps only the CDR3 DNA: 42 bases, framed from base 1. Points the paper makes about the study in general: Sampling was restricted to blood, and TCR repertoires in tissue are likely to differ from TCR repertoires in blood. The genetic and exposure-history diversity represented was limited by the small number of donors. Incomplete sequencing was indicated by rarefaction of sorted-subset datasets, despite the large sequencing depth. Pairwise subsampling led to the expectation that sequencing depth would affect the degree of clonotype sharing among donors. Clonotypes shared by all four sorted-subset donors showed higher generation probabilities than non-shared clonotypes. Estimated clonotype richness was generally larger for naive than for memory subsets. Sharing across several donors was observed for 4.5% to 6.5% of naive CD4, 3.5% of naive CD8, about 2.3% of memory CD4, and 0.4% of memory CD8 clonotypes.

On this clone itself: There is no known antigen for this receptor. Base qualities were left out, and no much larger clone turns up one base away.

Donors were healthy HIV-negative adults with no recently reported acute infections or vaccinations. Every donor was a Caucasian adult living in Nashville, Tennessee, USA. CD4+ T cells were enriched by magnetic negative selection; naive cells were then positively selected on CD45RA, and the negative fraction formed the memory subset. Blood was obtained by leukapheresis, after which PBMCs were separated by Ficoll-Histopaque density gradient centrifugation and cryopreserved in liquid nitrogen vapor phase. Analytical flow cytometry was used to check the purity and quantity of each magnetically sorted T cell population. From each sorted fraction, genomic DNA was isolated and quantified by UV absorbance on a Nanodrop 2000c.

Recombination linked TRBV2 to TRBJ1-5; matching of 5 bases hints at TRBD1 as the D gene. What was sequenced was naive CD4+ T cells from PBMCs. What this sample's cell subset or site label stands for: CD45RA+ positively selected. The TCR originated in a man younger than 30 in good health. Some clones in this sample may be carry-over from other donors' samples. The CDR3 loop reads CASSRAVSNQPQHF. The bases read TGTGCCAGCAGCAGGGCCGTAAGCAATCAGCCCCAGCATTTT.